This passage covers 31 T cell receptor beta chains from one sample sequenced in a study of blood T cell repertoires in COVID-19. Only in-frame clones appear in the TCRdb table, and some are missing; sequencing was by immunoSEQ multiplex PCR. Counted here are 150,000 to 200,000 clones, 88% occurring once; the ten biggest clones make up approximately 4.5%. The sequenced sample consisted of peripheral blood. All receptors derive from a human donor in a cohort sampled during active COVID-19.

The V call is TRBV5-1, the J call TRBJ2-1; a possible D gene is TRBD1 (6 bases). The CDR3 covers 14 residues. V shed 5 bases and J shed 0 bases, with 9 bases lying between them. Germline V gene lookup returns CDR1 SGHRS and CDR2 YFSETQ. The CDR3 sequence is CASRDSVSYNEQFF. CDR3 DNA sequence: TGCGCCAGCAGGGACAGTGTCTCCTACAATGAGCAGTTCTTC.

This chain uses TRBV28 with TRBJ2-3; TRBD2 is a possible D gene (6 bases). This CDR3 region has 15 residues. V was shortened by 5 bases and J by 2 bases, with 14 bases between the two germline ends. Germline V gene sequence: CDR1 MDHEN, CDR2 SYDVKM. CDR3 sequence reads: CASSPDGRPTDTQYF. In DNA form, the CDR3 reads TGTGCCAGCAGTCCCGACGGGAGACCCACAGATACGCAGTATTTT.

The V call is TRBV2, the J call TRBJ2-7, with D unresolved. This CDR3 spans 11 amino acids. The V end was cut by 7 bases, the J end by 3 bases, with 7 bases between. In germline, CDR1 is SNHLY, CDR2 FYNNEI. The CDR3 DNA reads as TGTGCCAGCACCCGTTTCTACGAGCAGTACTTC. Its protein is CASTRFYEQYF. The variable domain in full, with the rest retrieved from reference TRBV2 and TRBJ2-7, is EPEVTQTPSHQVTQMGQEVILRCVPISNHLYFYWYRQILGQKVEFLVSFYNNEISEKSEIFDDQFSVERPDGSNFTLKIRSTKLEDSAMYFCASTRFYEQYFGPGTRLTVT.

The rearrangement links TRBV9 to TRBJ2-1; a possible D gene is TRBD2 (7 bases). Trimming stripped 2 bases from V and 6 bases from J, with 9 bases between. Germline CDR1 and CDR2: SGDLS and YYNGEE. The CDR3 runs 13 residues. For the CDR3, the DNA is TGTGCCAGCAGCGTCGGGGGGCGCAATGAGCAGTTCTTC. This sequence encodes CASSVGGRNEQFF.

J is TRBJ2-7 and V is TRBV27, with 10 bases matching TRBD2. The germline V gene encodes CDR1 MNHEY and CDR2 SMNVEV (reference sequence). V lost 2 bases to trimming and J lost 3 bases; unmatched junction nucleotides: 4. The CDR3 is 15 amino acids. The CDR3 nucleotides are TGTGCCAGCAGTTTACAAGCGGGAGGGGGCTACGAGCAGTACTTC. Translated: CASSLQAGGGYEQYF.

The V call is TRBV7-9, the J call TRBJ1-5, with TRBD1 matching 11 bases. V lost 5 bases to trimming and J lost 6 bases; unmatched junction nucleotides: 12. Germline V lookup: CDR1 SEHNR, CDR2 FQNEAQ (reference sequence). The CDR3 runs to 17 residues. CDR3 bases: TGTGCCAGCAGCCCCGGGACAGGGGGTTTGGTGGGTCAGCCCCAGCATTTT. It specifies CASSPGTGGLVGQPQHF.

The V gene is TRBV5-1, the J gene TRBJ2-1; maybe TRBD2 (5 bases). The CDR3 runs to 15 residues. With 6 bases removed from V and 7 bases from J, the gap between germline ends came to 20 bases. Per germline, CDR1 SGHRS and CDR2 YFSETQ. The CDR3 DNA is TGCGCCAGCACCCCGGACTCGACGGGGAGTAATGAGCAGTTCTTC. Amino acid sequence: CASTPDSTGSNEQFF. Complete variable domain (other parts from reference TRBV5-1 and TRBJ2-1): KAGVTQTPRYLIKTRGQQVTLSCSPISGHRSVSWYQQTPGQGLQFLFEYFSETQRNKGNFPGRFSGRQFSNSRSEMNVSTLELGDSALYLCASTPDSTGSNEQFFGPGTRLTVL.

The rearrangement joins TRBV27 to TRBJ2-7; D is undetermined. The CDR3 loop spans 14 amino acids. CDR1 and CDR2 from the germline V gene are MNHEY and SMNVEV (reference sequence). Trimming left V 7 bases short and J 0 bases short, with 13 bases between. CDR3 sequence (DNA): TGTGCCAGCAAGACCGGAGAAGGCTCCTACGAGCAGTACTTC. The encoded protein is CASKTGEGSYEQYF.

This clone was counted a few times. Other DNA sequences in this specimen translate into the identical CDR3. The CDR3 bases are TGTGCCAGCAGCGTAGGCAGCGGAAACACCGGGGAGCTGTTTTTT. Amino acid sequence: CASSVGSGNTGELFF. The chain links TRBV9 to TRBJ2-2; possibly TRBD2 for D (5 bases). Germline CDR1 and CDR2: SGDLS and YYNGEE. CDR3 length equals 15 residues. Trimming removed 0 bases from V and 2 bases from J, with 8 bases in between.

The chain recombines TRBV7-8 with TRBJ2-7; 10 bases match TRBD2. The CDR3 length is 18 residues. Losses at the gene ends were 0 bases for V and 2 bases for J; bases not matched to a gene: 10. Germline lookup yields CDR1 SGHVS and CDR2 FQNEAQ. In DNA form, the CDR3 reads TGTGCCAGCAGCTTAGCGGTCCTAGCGGGAGTTTCCCCCTACGAGCAGTACTTC. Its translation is CASSLAVLAGVSPYEQYF.

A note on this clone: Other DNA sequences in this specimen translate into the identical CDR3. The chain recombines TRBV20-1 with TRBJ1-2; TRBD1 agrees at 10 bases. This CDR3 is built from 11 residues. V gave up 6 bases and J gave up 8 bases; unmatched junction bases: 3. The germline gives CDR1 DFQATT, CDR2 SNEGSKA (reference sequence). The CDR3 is CSAWTGGGYTF. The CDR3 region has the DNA TGCAGTGCGTGGACAGGGGGAGGCTACACCTTC.

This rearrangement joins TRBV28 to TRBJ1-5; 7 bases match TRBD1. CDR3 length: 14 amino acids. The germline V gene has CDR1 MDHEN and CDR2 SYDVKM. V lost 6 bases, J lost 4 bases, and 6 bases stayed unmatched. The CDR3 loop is CASSPGQYNQPQHF. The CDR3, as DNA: TGTGCCAGCAGCCCGGGACAGTATAATCAGCCCCAGCATTTT.

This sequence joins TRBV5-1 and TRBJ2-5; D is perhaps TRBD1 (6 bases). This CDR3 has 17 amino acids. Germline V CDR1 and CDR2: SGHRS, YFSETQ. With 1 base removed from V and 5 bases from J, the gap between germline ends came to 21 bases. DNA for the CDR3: TGCGCCAGCAGCTTGCTAGGGGCGAAGGGGGATATCGAGACCCAGTACTTC. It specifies CASSLLGAKGDIETQYF.

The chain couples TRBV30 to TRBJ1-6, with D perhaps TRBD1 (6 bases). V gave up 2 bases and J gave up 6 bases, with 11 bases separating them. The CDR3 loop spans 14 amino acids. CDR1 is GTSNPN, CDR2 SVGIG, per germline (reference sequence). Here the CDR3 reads CAWSWQGINSPLHF. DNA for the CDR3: TGTGCCTGGAGTTGGCAGGGGATTAATTCACCCCTCCACTTT.

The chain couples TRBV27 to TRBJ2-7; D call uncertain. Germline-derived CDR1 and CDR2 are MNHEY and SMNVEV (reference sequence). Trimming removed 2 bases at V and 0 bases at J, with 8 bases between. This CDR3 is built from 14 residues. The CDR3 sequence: CASSLDGISYEQYF. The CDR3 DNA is TGTGCCAGCAGTTTAGATGGCATCTCCTACGAGCAGTACTTC.

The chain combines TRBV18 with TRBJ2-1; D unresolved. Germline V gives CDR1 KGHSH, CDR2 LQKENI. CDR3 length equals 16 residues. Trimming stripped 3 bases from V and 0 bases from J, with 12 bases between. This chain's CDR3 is CASSPPRKPSYNEQFF. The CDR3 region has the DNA TGTGCCAGCTCACCTCCTCGAAAGCCCTCCTACAATGAGCAGTTCTTC. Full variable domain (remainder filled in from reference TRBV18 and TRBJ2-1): NAGVMQNPRHLVRRRGQEARLRCSPMKGHSHVYWYRQLPEEGLKFMVYLQKENIIDESGMPKERFSAEFPKEGPSILRIQQVVRGDSAAYFCASSPPRKPSYNEQFFGPGTRLTVL.

The CDR3 region has the DNA TGTGCCAGCAGCGTAGCCGCCTTAAGTAGGACAGGCGGGAACACCATATATTTT. Its protein is CASSVAALSRTGGNTIYF. The chain is built from TRBV9 and TRBJ1-3; 7 bases are shared with TRBD1. Trimming cost V 0 bases and J 7 bases; bases outside gene matches: 16. The CDR3 covers 18 residues. Germline V gene lookup returns CDR1 SGDLS and CDR2 YYNGEE.

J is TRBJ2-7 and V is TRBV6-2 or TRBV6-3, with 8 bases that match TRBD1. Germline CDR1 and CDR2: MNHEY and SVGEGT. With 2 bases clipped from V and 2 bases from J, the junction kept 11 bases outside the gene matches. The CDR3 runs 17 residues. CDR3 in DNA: TGTGCCAGCAGTTACAGCGGCCGGGACAGGATCCCCTACGAGCAGTACTTC. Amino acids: CASSYSGRDRIPYEQYF.

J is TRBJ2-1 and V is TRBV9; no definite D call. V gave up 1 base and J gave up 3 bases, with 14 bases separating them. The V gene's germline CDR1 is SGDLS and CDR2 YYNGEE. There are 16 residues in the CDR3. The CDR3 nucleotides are TGTGCCAGCAGCGTAAGAGACGGGTCCTACTACAATGAGCAGTTCTTC. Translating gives CASSVRDGSYYNEQFF. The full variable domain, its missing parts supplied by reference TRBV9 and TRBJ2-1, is DSGVTQTPKHLITATGQRVTLRCSPRSGDLSVYWYQQSLDQGLQFLIQYYNGEERAKGNILERFSAQQFPDLHSELNLSSLELGDSALYFCASSVRDGSYYNEQFFGPGTRLTVL.

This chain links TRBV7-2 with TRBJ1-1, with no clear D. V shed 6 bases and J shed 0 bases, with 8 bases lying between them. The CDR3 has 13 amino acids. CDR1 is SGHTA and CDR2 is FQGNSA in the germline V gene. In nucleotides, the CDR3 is TGTGCCAGCAGAATAGAGGTGAACACTGAAGCTTTCTTT. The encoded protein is CASRIEVNTEAFF.

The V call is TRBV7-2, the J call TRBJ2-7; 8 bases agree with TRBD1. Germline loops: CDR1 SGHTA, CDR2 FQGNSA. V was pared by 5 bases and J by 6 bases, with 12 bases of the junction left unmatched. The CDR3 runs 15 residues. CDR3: CASSPLPGQAGEQYF. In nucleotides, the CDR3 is TGTGCCAGCAGCCCCTTACCGGGACAGGCGGGCGAGCAGTACTTC.

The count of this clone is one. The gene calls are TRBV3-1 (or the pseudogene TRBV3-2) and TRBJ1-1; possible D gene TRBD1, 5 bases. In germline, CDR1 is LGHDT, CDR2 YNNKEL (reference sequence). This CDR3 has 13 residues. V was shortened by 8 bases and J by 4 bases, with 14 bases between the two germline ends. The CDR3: CASRNSGGTEAFF. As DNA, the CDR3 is TGTGCCAGCCGAAATTCGGGGGGCACTGAAGCTTTCTTT.

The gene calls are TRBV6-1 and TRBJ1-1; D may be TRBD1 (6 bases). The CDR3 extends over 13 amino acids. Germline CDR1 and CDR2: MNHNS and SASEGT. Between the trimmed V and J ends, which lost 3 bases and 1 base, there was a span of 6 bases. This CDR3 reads CASSDRGNTEAFF. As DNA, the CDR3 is TGTGCCAGCAGTGACAGGGGGAACACTGAAGCTTTCTTT.

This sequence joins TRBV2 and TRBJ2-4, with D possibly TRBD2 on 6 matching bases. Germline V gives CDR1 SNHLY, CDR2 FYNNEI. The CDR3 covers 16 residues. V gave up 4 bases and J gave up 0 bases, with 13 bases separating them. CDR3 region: CASSVGGTLAKNIQYF. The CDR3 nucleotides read TGTGCCAGCAGTGTTGGGGGGACGTTAGCCAAAAACATTCAGTACTTC.

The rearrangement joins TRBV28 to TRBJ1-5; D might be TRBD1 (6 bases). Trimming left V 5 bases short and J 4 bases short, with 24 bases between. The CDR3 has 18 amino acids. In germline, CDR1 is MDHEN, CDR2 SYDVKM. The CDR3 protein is CASSPKTQGGVRNQPQHF. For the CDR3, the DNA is TGTGCCAGCAGTCCAAAGACACAAGGGGGGGTGAGGAATCAGCCCCAGCATTTT.

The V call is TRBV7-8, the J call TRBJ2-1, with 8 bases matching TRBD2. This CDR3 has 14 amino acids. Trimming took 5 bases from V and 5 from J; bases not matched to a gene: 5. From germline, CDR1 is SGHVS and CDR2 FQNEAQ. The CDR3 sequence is CASSTGTRDNEQFF. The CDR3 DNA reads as TGTGCCAGCAGCACCGGGACTAGGGACAATGAGCAGTTCTTC.

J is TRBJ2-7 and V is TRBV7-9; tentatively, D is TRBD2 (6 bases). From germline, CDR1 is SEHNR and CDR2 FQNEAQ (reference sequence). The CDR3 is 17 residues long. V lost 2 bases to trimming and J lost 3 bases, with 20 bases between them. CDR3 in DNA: TGTGCCAGCAGCTTACTCCCCCGAGCGGGCGGATACTACGAGCAGTACTTC. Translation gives CASSLLPRAGGYYEQYF.

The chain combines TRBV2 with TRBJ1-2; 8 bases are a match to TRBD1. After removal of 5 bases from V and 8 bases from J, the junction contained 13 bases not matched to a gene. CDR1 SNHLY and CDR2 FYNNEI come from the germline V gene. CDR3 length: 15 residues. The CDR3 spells CASSRIQQGGLGYTF. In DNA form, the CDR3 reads TGTGCCAGCAGTCGTATCCAACAGGGGGGGCTGGGCTACACCTTC.

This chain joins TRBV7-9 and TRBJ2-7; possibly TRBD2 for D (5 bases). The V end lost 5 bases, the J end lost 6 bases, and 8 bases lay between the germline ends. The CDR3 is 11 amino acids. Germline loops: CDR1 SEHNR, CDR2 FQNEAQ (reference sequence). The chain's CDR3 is CASSPRGEQYF. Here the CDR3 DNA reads TGTGCCAGCAGCCCTCGGGGCGAGCAGTACTTC.

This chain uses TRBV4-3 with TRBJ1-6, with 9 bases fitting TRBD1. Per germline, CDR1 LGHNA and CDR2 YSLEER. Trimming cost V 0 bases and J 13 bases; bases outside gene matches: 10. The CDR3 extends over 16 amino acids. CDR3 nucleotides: TGCGCCAGCAGCCAAGATCGTGGGACAGGGCTTACGCCCCTCCACTTT. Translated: CASSQDRGTGLTPLHF.

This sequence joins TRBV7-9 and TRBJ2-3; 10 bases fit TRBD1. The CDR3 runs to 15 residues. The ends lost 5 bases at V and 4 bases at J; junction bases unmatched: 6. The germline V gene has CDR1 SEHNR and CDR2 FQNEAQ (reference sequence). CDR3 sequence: CASSPGQGLSDTQYF. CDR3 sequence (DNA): TGTGCCAGCAGCCCGGGACAGGGGTTGTCAGATACGCAGTATTTT.